A single sample gave rise to the 13 T cell receptor beta chains below, sequenced in a study of blood T cell repertoires in COVID-19. TCRdb's copy holds only in-frame clones and misses some; the assay was immunoSEQ multiplex PCR. In the table there are around 210,000 clones, 85% to 90% of which are singletons. Specimen: peripheral blood. These receptors were taken from a woman in her sixties or seventies with acute or convalescent COVID-19.

The chain is built from TRBV19 and TRBJ2-7; possibly TRBD1 for D (5 bases). Germline lookup yields CDR1 LNHDA and CDR2 SQIVND (reference sequence). This CDR3 is 14 amino acids long. V lost 3 bases and J 3 bases, leaving 12 bases between the germline ends. The CDR3 protein is CASSIVPGNYEQYF. The CDR3 nucleotides read TGTGCCAGTAGTATCGTGCCAGGGAACTACGAGCAGTACTTC.

J is TRBJ2-3 and V is TRBV6-5; TRBD1 aligns across 9 bases. This CDR3 has 13 amino acids. The germline V gene has CDR1 MNHEY and CDR2 SVGAGI. The CDR3 nucleotides are TGTGGCACTAGGGACAGGGTACCAGATACGCAGTATTTT. This gives the protein CGTRDRVPDTQYF.

The rearrangement joins TRBV19 to TRBJ1-2, with 7 bases lining up with TRBD1. Trimming took 10 bases from V and 10 from J; bases not matched to a gene: 18. Germline CDR1 LNHDA, CDR2 SQIVND (reference sequence). This CDR3 comprises 14 residues. The CDR3 region has the DNA TGTGCCATCCGCTCGGGAGGGACAGAGACCCACTACACCTTC. Encoded protein: CAIRSGGTETHYTF.

The V and J genes are TRBV18 and TRBJ2-1; 8 positions match TRBD2. With V trimmed by 5 bases and J by 7 bases, 10 bases remained unmatched. The CDR3 length is 15 residues. Germline V CDR1 and CDR2: KGHSH, LQKENI. This CDR3 reads CASSASGGPGNEQFF. CDR3 sequence (DNA): TGTGCCAGCTCAGCCAGCGGGGGACCGGGAAATGAGCAGTTCTTC.

The CDR3 loop reads CASSLAYGTGSYNEQFF. The CDR3 DNA sequence: TGTGCCAGCAGCTTGGCCTATGGGACAGGGAGCTACAATGAGCAGTTCTTC. The chain combines TRBV5-4 with TRBJ2-1; TRBD1 aligns across 9 bases. V lost 0 bases, J lost 3 bases, and 7 bases stayed unmatched. Germline lookup yields CDR1 SGHNT and CDR2 YYREEE (reference sequence). The length of the CDR3 is 17 residues.

The chain uses TRBV6-5 and TRBJ1-3; possible D gene TRBD1, 6 bases. Deletions cut 8 bases from V and 7 bases from J, with 12 bases between. The CDR3 runs to 12 residues. Germline values: CDR1 MNHEY, CDR2 SVGAGI. Written as DNA, the CDR3 is TGTGCCAGCGCAGGGGATGGTAACACCATATATTTT. This translates into CASAGDGNTIYF.

This chain joins TRBV20-1 and TRBJ1-2; no clear D. The V and J ends lost 0 bases and 7 bases respectively, with 6 bases between them. The CDR3 consists of 11 residues. Germline V lookup: CDR1 DFQATT, CDR2 SNEGSKA (reference sequence). Written as DNA, the CDR3 is TGCAGTGCTAGAGACTTTCCTGGCTACACCTTC. Encoded protein: CSARDFPGYTF.

This clone was seen only once. The chain recombines TRBV12-5 with TRBJ2-2, with D perhaps TRBD2 (5 bases). V gave up 3 bases and J gave up 0 bases, with 8 bases separating them. CDR1 and CDR2 (germline): LGHNT, FRNRAP. The CDR3 is made up of 15 amino acids. CDR3 protein: CASGFGISNTGELFF. The CDR3 DNA reads as TGTGCTAGTGGTTTCGGGATCTCGAACACCGGGGAGCTGTTTTTT.

The CDR3 nucleotides are TGTGCTAGTGGCCCCCTCCTAGACAGCCTTATCAATCAGCCCCAGCATTTT. The encoded protein is CASGPLLDSLINQPQHF. The rearrangement uses TRBV12-5 and TRBJ1-5, with a weak D call TRBD1 (5 bases). CDR3 length equals 17 residues. The germline V gene has CDR1 LGHNT and CDR2 FRNRAP. Trimming cost V 6 bases and J 3 bases, with 21 bases left between them.

The rearrangement uses TRBV5-4 and TRBJ1-1; D unclear. This CDR3 is 13 amino acids long. Trimming pared 2 bases from V and 2 bases from J, leaving 7 bases between. CDR1 is SGHNT and CDR2 is YYREEE in the germline V gene (reference sequence). CDR3 DNA sequence: TGTGCCAGCAGCTTTGGGCCCAACACTGAAGCTTTCTTT. Translated: CASSFGPNTEAFF.

The chain carries TRBV7-9 and TRBJ1-1; 9 nucleotides align to TRBD1. The CDR3 spans 15 residues. The V and J ends lost 5 bases and 3 bases, in that order; junction bases with no gene match: 7. Looked up from germline, CDR1 is SEHNR and CDR2 is FQNEAQ (reference sequence). The CDR3, as DNA: TGTGCCAGCAGCAAGGGACAGGGAAGGGACACTGAAGCTTTCTTT. Translated: CASSKGQGRDTEAFF.

The chain carries TRBV10-3 and TRBJ2-1; 8 bases match TRBD2. The CDR3 sequence is 14 residues long. Unmatched junction bases numbered 10, after V lost 6 bases and J lost 9 bases. Germline-derived CDR1 and CDR2 are ENHRY and SYGVKD. CDR3 in amino acids: CAIRMAGGGSEQFF. As DNA, the CDR3 is TGTGCCATCAGGATGGCGGGGGGAGGGAGTGAGCAGTTCTTC.

The chain carries TRBV19 and TRBJ1-5; maybe TRBD1 (6 bases). The ends were cut back, 6 bases at V and 1 base at J, with 10 bases in the middle. Looked up from germline, CDR1 is LNHDA and CDR2 is SQIVND (reference sequence). The CDR3 totals 14 residues. The CDR3 nucleotides are TGTGCCAGTAGACGTCAGGGGAGCAATCAGCCCCAGCATTTT. Encoded protein: CASRRQGSNQPQHF.